Reported below is one T cell receptor (beta chain). The antigen is unknown. This specimen comes from a study of post-analysis software for immune sequencing data. Unique molecular identifiers were present in the TCR beta cDNA libraries. TCRdb reanalysed the PCR reads using MiXCR and keeps one entry per CDR3 protein. The sample carries roughly 800,000 distinct CDR3 sequences, roughly 50% recorded once. Findings of the study overall: Five or six TRBV segments were significantly more frequent in patients than in controls. TRBV5-6, TRBV5-1 and TRBV20-1 were among these segments.

V gave up 3 bases and J gave up 5 bases, with 10 bases separating them. The CDR3 sequence is 14 residues long. Germline V CDR1 and CDR2: MDHEN, SYDVKM. The TCR sequence derives from a girl under 18 with multiple sclerosis. The source material was blood. The chain is built from TRBV28 and TRBJ1-4; no firm D call. The CDR3: CASSLGGANEKLFF. CDR3 nucleotides: TGTGCCAGCAGTTTGGGCGGTGCAAATGAAAAACTGTTTTTT.